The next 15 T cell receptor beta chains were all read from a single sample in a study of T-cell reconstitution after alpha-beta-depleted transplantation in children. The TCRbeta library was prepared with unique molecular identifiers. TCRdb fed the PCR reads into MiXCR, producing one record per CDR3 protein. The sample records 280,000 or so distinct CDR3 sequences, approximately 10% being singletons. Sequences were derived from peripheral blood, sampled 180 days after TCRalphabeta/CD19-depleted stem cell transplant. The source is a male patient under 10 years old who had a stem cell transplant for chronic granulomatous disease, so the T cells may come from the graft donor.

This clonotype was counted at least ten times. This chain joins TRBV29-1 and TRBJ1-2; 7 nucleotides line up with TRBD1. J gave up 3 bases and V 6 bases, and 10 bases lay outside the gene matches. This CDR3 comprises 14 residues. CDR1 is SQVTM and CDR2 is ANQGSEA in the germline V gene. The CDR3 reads CSVRTRDSYYGYTF. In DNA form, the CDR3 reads TGCAGCGTCAGAACTAGGGACAGTTACTATGGCTACACCTTC.

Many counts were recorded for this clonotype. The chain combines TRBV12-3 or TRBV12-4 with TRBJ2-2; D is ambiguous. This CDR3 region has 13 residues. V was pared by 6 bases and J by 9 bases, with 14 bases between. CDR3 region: CASSRKGERELFF. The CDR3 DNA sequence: TGTGCCAGCAGCCGGAAGGGCGAGAGGGAGCTGTTTTTT.

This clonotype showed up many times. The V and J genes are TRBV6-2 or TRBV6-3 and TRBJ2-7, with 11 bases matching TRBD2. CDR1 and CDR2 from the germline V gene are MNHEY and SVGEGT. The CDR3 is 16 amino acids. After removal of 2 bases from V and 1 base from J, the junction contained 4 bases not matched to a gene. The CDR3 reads CASSYEASGGSYEQYF. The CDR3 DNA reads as TGTGCCAGCAGTTACGAGGCTAGCGGGGGGTCCTACGAGCAGTACTTC.

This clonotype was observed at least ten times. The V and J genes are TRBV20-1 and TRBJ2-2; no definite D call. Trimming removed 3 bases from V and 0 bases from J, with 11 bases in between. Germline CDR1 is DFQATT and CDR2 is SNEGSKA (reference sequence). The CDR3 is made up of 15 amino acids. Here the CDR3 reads CSASRDNTNTGELFF. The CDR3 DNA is TGCAGTGCTAGCCGTGACAATACGAACACCGGGGAGCTGTTTTTT.

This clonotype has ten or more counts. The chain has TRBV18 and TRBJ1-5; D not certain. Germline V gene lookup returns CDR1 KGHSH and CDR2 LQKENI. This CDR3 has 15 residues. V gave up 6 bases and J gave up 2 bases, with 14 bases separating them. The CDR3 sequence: CASSYSADRNQPQHF. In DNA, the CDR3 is TGTGCCAGCTCTTATTCAGCAGACCGCAATCAGCCCCAGCATTTT.

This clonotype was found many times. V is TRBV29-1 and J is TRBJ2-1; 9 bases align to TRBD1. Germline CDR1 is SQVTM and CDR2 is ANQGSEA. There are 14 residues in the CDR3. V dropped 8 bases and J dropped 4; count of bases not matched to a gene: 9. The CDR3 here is CSLIRDRDYNEQFF. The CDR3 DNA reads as TGCAGCCTTATCCGGGACAGGGATTACAATGAGCAGTTCTTC.

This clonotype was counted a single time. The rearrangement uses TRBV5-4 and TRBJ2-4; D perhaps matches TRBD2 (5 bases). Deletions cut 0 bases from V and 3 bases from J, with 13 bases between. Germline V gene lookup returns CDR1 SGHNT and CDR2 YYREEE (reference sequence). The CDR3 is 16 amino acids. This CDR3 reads CASSLGSRRGKNIQYF. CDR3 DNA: TGTGCCAGCAGCTTGGGGAGCAGACGGGGCAAAAACATTCAGTACTTC.

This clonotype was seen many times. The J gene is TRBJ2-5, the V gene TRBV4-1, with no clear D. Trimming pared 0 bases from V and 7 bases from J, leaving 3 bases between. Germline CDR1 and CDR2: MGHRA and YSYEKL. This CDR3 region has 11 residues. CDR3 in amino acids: CASSQEGTQYF. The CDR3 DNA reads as TGCGCCAGCAGCCAAGAGGGGACCCAGTACTTC.

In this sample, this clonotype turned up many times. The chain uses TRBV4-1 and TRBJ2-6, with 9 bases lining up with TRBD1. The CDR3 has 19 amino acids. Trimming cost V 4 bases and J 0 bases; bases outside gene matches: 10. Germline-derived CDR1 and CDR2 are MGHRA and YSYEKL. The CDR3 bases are TGCGCCAGCAGCCTAAATACCGGACAGGGGATCTCTGGGGCCAACGTCCTGACTTTC. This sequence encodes CASSLNTGQGISGANVLTF.

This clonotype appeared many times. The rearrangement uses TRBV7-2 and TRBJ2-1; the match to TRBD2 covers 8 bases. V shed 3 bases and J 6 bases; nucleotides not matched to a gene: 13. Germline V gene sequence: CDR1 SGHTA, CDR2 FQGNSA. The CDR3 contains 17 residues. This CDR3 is CASSFSRWLAGFNEQFF. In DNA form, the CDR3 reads TGTGCCAGCAGCTTCTCTCGGTGGCTAGCGGGCTTCAATGAGCAGTTCTTC.

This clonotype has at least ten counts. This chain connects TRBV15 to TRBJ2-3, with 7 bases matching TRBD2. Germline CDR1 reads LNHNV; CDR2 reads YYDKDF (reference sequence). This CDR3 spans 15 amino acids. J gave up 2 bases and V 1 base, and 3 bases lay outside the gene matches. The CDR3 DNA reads TGTGCCACCAGCAGAGCGGGAGGTGTCACAGATACGCAGTATTTT. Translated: CATSRAGGVTDTQYF.

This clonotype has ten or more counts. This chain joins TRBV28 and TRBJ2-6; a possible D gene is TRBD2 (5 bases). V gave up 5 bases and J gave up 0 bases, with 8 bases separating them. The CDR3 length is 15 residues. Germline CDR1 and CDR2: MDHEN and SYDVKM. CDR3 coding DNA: TGTGCCAGCAGTATCGAGGGCTCTGGGGCCAACGTCCTGACTTTC. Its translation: CASSIEGSGANVLTF. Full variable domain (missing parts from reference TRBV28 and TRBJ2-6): DVKVTQSSRYLVKRTGEKVFLECVQDMDHENMFWYRQDPGLGLRLIYFSYDVKMKEKGDIPEGYSVSREKKERFSLILESASTNQTSMYLCASSIEGSGANVLTFGAGSRLTVL.

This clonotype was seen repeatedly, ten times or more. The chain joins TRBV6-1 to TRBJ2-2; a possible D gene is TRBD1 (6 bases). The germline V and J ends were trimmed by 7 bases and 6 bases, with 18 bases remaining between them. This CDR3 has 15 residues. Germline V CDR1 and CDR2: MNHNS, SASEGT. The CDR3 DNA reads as TGTGCCAGCAAACCCCCTGGACAGTGGGCCGGGGAGCTGTTTTTT. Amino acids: CASKPPGQWAGELFF.

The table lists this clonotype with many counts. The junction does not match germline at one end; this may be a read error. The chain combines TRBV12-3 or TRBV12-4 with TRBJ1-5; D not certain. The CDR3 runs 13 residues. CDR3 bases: TGTGCCAGCAGCTTAGGTAGTAATCAGCCCCAGCATTTT. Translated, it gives CASSLGSNQPQHF.

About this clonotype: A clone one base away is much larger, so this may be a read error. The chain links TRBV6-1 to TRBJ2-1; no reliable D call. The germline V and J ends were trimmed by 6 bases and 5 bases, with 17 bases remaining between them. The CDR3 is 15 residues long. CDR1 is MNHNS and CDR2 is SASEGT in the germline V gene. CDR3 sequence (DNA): TGTGCCAGCAGCACAAAAAGTTTTGACCACAATGAGCAGTTCTTC. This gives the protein CASSTKSFDHNEQFF.